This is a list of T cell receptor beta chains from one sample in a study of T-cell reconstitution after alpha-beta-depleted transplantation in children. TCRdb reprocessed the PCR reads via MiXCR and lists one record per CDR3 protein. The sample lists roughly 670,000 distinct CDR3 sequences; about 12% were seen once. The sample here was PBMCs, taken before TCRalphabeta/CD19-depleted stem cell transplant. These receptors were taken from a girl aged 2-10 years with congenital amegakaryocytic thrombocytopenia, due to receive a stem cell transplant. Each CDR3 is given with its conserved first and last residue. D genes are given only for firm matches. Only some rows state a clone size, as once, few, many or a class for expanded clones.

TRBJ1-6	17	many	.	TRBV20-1	CSARDLRGSSYNSPLHF	TGCAGTGCTAGAGATCTACGGGGGAGCTCCTATAATTCACCCCTCCACTTT
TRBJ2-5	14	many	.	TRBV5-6	CASSFVATQETQYF	TGTGCCAGCAGCTTTGTAGCGACCCAAGAGACCCAGTACTTC
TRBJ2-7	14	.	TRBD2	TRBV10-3	CATRGAGTGYEQYF	TGTGCCACCCGGGGAGCGGGAACGGGCTACGAGCAGTACTTC
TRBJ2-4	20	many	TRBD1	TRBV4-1	CASSQRTGGGSLLAKNIQYF	TGCGCCAGCAGCCAAAGAACAGGGGGCGGATCCCTTCTAGCCAAAAACATTCAGTACTTC
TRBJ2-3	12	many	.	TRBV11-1	CASSPFEDTQYF	TGTGCCAGCAGCCCGTTCGAGGATACGCAGTATTTT
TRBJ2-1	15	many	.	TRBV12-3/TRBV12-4	CASSLIGGSYNEQFF	TGTGCCAGCAGTTTAATTGGCGGGTCCTACAATGAGCAGTTCTTC
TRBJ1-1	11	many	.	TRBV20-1	CSAPGQLEAFF	TGCAGTGCTCCCGGACAGCTCGAAGCTTTCTTT
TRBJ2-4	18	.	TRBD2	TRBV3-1	CASSQGGTSVLAKNIQYF	TGTGCCAGCAGCCAAGGAGGGACTAGCGTCCTAGCCAAAAACATTCAGTACTTC
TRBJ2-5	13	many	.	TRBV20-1	CSASSGTLETQYF	TGCAGTGCTAGTTCCGGGACTTTGGAGACCCAGTACTTC
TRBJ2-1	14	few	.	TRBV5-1	CASSQHGSWNEQFF	TGCGCCAGCAGCCAACACGGGAGCTGGAATGAGCAGTTCTTC
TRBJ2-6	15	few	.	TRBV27	CASSAGVDGANVLTF	TGTGCCAGCAGCGCAGGGGTAGATGGGGCCAACGTCCTGACTTTC
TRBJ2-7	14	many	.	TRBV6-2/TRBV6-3	CASSYTDSSYEQYF	TGTGCCAGCAGTTACACGGACAGCTCTTACGAGCAGTACTTC
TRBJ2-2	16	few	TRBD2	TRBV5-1	CASSLGLAGAGGELFF	TGCGCCAGCAGCTTGGGGTTGGCGGGAGCCGGCGGGGAGCTGTTTTTT
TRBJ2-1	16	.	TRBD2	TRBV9	CASSERELAGGDEQFF	TGTGCCAGCAGCGAGAGAGAACTAGCGGGAGGCGATGAGCAGTTCTTC
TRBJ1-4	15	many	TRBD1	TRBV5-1	CASSAGTGGGEKLFF	TGCGCCAGCAGCGCGGGGACAGGAGGCGGTGAAAAACTGTTTTTT
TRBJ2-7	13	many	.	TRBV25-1	CASRGPGSYEQYF	TGTGCCAGCAGGGGACCTGGCTCCTACGAGCAGTACTTC
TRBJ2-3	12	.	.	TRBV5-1	CASSIRVDTQYF	TGCGCCAGCAGCATTAGGGTAGATACGCAGTATTTT
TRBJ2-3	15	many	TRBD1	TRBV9	CASSPTDRVTDTQYF	TGTGCCAGCAGCCCGACGGACAGGGTAACAGATACGCAGTATTTT
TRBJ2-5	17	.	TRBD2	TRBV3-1	CASSQGILAGGFETQYF	TGTGCCAGCAGCCAAGGGATTCTAGCGGGAGGTTTCGAGACCCAGTACTTC
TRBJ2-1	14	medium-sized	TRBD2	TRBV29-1	CSVDLAGDENEQFF	TGCAGCGTTGATTTAGCGGGAGACGAAAATGAGCAGTTCTTC
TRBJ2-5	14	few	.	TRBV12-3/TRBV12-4	CASSFLTRQETQYF	TGTGCCAGCAGTTTTCTAACCAGACAAGAGACCCAGTACTTC
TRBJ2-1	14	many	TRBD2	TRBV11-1	CASSESGRYNEQFF	TGTGCCAGCAGCGAAAGCGGGAGGTACAATGAGCAGTTCTTC